This T cell receptor beta chain appears in the sequencing data of a study of CD8+ T cells in alopecia areata. Study-level findings and limits: The study found that many expanded lesional clones persisted in scalp and blood during tofacitinib. Lesional scalp displayed greater clonality than normal scalp, most notably in alopecia totalis/universalis.

This clone appeared a few times. As yet, its antigen is unknown. As for treatment: oral pan-JAK inhibitor, 5-10 mg twice daily. Once RNA had been extracted, it was reverse transcribed into cDNA to act as the sequencing template. Using immunoSEQ multiplex PCR, the repertoire was profiled, and TCRdb retains in-frame clones only, with some absent. The table includes under 350,000 clones, more than 45% detected once. The TCR sequence derives from a human donor with alopecia areata. Sequencing was performed on CD4+ T cells sorted from blood, taken at week 24, from a patient treated with tofacitinib.

The CDR3 DNA is TGTGCCAGCAGCCAAGACCGGGGAACGAACTATGGCTACACCTTC. This translates into CASSQDRGTNYGYTF. The chain links TRBV4-2 to TRBJ1-2; no definite D call. This CDR3 comprises 15 residues. V was pared by 0 bases and J by 2 bases, with 10 bases between. Germline V lookup: CDR1 LGHNA, CDR2 YNFKEQ.